This record covers a single TCR beta chain. This entry is derived from a study of blood T cell repertoires in COVID-19. About the study: There were acute and convalescent COVID-19 samples, and they came from the United States, Italy and Spain. From T cells, B-cell-depleted T cells, or PBMCs came the material, which was cDNA or gDNA.

The CDR3 length is 15 residues. From germline, CDR1 is SGHAT and CDR2 FQDESV (reference sequence). V lost 8 bases, J lost 4 bases, and 10 bases stayed unmatched. Original processing notes: Scientists estimated how many nucleated cells there were by amplifying reference gene primers. TCRdb's table, derived via immunoSEQ multiplex PCR, lists solely in-frame clones and lacks some. Clone size and V and J calls were adopted from that table, with D and trimming inferred from the DNA. The repertoire holds roughly 26,000 clones, with approximately 66% as singletons. The material sequenced was peripheral blood. This TCR came from a man in his sixties with active or convalescent COVID-19. This chain uses TRBV11-1 with TRBJ2-2; 7 nucleotides align to TRBD2. DNA for the CDR3: TGTGCCAGCCGGGGGGAATCACGGTCCACCGGGGAGCTGTTTTTT. Translation gives CASRGESRSTGELFF.